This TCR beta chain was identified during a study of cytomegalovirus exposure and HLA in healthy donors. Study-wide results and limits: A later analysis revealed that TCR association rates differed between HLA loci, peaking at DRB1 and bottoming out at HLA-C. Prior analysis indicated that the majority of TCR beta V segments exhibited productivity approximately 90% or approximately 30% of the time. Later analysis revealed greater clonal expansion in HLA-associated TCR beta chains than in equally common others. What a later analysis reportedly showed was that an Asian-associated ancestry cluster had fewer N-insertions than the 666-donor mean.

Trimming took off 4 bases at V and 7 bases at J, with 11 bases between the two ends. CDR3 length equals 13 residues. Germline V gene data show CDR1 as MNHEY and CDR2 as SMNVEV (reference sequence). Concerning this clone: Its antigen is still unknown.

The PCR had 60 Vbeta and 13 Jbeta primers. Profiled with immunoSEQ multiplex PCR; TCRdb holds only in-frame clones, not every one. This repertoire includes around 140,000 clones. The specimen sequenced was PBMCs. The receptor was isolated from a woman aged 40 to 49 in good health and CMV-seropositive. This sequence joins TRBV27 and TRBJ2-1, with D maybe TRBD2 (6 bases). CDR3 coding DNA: TGTGCCAGCAGTTGGGGACTTACAAATGAGCAGTTCTTC. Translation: CASSWGLTNEQFF.